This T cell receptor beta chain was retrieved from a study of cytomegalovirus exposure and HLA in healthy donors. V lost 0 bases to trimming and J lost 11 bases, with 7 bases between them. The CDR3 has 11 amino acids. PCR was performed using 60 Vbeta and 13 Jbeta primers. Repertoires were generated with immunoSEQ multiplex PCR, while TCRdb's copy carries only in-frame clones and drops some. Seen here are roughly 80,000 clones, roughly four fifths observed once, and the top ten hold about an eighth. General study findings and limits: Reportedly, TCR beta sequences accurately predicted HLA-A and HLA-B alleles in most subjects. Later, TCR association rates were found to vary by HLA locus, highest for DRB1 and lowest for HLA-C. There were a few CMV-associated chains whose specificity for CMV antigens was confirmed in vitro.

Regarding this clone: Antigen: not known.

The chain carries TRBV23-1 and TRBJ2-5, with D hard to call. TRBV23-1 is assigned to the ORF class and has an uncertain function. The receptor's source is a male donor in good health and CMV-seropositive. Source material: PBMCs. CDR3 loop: CASSQSKEQYF. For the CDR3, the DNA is TGCGCCAGCAGTCAATCTAAAGAGCAGTACTTC.